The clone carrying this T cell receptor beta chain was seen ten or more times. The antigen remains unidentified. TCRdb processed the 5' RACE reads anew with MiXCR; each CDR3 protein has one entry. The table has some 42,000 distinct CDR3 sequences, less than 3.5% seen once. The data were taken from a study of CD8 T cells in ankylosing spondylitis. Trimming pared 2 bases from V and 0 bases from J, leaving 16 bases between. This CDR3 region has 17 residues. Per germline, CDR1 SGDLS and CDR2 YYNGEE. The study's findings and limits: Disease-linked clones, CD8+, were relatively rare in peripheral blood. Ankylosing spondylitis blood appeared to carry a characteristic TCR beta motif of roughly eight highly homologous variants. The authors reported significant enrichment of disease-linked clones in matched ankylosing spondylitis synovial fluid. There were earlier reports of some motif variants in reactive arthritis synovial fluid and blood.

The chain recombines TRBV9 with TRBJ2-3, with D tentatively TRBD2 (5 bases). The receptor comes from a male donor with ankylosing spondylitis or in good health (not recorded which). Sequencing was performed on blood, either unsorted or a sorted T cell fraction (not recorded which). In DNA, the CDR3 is TGTGCCAGCAGCGTCCCCCCGGGGAGTTTAAGCACAGATACGCAGTATTTT. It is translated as CASSVPPGSLSTDTQYF.